Sequencing of this TCR beta chain was carried out in a study of blood T cell repertoires in COVID-19. Study as a whole: The origin of the acute and convalescent COVID-19 samples was the United States, Italy and Spain. Nucleic acid was either cDNA or gDNA, and it came from T cells, B-cell-depleted T cells, or PBMCs.

Germline loops: CDR1 SNHLY, CDR2 FYNNEI. The J segment lost 8 bases and the V segment lost 6 bases, leaving 9 bases of the junction unmatched. The CDR3 is made up of 13 amino acids. Authors' data handling: Estimated nucleated cell counts came from reference gene primer amplification. Sequenced by immunoSEQ multiplex PCR; TCRdb stores in-frame clones only, minus some. D and trimming were read from the DNA, whereas the V and J calls and clone size are those reported in that table. The sample lists 130,000 to 150,000 clones, 70% to 90% occurring once. Seattle cases were enrolled at active infection and followed longitudinally.

The chain is built from TRBV2 and TRBJ1-2, with 7 positions matching TRBD1. The TCR was taken from a woman aged 55 to 70 with COVID-19, enrolled during active disease. Sequencing was done on a sample of peripheral blood. CDR3 loop: CASRTQGLRGYTF. CDR3 sequence (DNA): TGTGCCAGCAGAACACAGGGGCTAAGAGGCTACACCTTC. The whole variable domain, filled in from reference TRBV2 and TRBJ1-2, reads EPEVTQTPSHQVTQMGQEVILRCVPISNHLYFYWYRQILGQKVEFLVSFYNNEISEKSEIFDDQFSVERPDGSNFTLKIRSTKLEDSAMYFCASRTQGLRGYTFGSGTRLTVV.